The present T cell receptor beta chain was sequenced within a study of shared clonotypes between healthy human individuals. This CDR3 is built from 14 residues. The ends were cut back, 5 bases at V and 2 bases at J, with 13 bases in the middle. Germline V gene lookup returns CDR1 PRHDT and CDR2 FYEKMQ (reference sequence). A deep-level run was used for the assay. Genomic DNA of each subset was evenly split across several immunoSEQ plates. Clones were read by immunoSEQ multiplex PCR, and TCRdb kept only the in-frame ones, dropping some. The sample yields under 2.5 million clones, 92% seen once. From CD4+ cells came CD45RA+ naive and CD45RA-negative memory subsets.

The chain links TRBV13 to TRBJ2-7; D ambiguous. This TCR derives from a man aged 18-30 years in good health. Some clones in this sample may be carry-over from other donors' samples. The source material was naive CD4+ T cells from PBMCs. Regarding subset: CD45RA+ positively selected. CDR3 DNA: TGTGCCAGCAGCCGGAGCCGGGCCGCCTACGAGCAGTACTTC. It encodes CASSRSRAAYEQYF.